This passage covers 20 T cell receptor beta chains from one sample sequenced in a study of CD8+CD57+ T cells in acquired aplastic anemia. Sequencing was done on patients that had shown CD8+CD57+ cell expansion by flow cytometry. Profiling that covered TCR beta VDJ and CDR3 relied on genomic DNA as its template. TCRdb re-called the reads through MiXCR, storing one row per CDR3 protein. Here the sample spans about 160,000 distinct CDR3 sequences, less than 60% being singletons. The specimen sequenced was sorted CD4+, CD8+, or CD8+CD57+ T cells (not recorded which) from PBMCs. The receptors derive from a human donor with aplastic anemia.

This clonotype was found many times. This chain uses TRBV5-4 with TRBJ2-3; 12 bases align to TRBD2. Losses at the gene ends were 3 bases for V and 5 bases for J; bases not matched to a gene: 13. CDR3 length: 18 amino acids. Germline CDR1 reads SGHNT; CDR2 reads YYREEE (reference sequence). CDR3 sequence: CASSSILAGGMGVDTQYF. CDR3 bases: TGTGCCAGCAGCTCGATCCTAGCGGGAGGGATGGGAGTAGATACGCAGTATTTT.

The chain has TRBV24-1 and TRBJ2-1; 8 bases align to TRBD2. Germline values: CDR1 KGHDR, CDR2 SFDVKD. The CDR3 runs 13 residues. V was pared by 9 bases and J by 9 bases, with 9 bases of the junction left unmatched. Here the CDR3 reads CATDSGLGFEQFF. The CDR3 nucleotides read TGTGCCACCGACTCGGGACTAGGGTTTGAGCAGTTCTTC.

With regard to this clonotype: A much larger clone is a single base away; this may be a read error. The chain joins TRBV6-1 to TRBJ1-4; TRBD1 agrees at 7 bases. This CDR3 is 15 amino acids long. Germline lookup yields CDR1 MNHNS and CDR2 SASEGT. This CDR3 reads CASSDSTGADEELFF. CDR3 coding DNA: TGTGCCAGCAGTGACAGTACAGGGGCAGATGAAGAACTGTTTTTT.

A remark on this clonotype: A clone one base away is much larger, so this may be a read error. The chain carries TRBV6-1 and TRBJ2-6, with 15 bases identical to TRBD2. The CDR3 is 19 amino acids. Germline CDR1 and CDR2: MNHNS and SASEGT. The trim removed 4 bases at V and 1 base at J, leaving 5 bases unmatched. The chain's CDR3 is CASSAGLAGGTSGANVLTF. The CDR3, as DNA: TGTGCCAGCAGTGCTGGACTAGCGGGAGGGACTTCTGGGGCCAACGTCCTGACTTTC.

The DNA of the CDR3 is TGTGCCAGCAGCTTAGTAGGACAAGCTGAAGCTTTCTTT. The encoded protein is CASSLVGQAEAFF. This chain uses TRBV7-9 with TRBJ1-1; possibly TRBD1 for D (5 bases). CDR3 length: 13 amino acids. The germline V gene encodes CDR1 SEHNR and CDR2 FQNEAQ (reference sequence). V shed 1 base and J shed 6 bases, with 9 bases lying between them. Full variable domain (missing parts from reference TRBV7-9 and TRBJ1-1): DTGVSQNPRHKITKRGQNVTFRCDPISEHNRLYWYRQTLGQGPEFLTYFQNEAQLEKSRLLSDRFSAERPKGSFSTLEIQRTEQGDSAMYLCASSLVGQAEAFFGQGTRLTVV.

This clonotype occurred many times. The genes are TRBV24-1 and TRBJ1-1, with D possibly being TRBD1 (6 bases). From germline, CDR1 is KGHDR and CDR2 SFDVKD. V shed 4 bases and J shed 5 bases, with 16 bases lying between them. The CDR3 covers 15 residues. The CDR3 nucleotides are TGTGCCACCAGTGACCAAGTACAGGGAAGGACTGAAGCTTTCTTT. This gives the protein CATSDQVQGRTEAFF.

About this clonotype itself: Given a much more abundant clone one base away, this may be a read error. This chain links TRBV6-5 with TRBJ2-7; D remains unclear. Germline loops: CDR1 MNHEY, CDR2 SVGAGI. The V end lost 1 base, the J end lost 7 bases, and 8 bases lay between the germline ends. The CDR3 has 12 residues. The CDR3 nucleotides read TGTGCCAGCAGTTACTTTGCCGGTGAGCAGTACTTC. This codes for CASSYFAGEQYF.

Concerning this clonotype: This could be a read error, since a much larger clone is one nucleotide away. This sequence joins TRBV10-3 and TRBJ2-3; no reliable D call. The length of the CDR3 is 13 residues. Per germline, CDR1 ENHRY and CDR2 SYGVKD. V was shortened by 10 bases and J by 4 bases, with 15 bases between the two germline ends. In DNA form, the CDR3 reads TGTGCCAGCTACAGTTCTGGGGCAGATACGCAGTATTTT. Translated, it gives CASYSSGADTQYF.

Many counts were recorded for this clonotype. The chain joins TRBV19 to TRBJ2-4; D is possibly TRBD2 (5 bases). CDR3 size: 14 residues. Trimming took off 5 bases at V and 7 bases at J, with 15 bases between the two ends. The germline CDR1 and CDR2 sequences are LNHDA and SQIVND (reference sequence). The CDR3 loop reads CASSPPGTRNIQYF. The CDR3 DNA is TGTGCCAGTAGTCCTCCGGGAACGCGGAACATTCAGTACTTC.

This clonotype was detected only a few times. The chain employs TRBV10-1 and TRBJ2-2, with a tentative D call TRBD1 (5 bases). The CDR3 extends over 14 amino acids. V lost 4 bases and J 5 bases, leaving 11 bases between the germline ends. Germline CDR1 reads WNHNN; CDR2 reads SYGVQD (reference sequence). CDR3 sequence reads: CASSGAGNTGELFF. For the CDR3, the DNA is TGCGCCAGCAGTGGTGCAGGGAATACCGGGGAGCTGTTTTTT.

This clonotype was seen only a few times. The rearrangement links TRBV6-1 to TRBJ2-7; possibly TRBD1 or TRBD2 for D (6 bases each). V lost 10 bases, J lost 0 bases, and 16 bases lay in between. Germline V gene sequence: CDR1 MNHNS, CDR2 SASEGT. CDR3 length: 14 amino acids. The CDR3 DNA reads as TGTGCCACCGGTCCGGGGGCGAACTCCTACGAGCAGTACTTC. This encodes CATGPGANSYEQYF.

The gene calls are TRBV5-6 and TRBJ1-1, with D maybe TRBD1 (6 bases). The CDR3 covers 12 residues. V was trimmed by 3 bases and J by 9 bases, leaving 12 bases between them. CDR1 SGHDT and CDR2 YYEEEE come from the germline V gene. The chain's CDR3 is CASSYDRSQAFF. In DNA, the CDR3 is TGTGCCAGCAGCTACGACAGGTCTCAAGCTTTCTTT.

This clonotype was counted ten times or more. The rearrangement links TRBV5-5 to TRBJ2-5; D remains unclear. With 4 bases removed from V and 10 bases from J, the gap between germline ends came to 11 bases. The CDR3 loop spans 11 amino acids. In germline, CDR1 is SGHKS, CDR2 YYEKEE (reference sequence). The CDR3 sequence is CASSQETLQYF. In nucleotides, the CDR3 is TGTGCCAGCAGCCAGGAGACCCTCCAGTACTTC.

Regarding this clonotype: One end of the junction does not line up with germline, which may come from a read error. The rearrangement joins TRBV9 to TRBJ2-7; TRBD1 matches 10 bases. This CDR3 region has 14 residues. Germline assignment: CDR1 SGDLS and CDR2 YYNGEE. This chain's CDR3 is CASNVGQGVSEQCF. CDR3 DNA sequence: TGTGCCAGCAACGTAGGACAGGGGGTTTCCGAGCAGTGCTTC.

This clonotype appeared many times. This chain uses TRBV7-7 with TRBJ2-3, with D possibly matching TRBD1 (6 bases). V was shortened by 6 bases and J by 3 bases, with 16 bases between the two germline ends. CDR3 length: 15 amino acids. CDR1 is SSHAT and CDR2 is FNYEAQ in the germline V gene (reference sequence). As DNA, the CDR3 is TGTGCCAGCAGTCCTACAGGGTCCGGGACAGATACGCAGTATTTT. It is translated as CASSPTGSGTDTQYF.

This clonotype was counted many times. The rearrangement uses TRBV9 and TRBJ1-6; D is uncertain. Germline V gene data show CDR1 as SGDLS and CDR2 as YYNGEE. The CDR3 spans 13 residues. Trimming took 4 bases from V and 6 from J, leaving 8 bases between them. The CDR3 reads CASSRQTNSPLHF. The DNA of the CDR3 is TGTGCCAGCAGCCGGCAGACTAATTCACCCCTCCACTTT.

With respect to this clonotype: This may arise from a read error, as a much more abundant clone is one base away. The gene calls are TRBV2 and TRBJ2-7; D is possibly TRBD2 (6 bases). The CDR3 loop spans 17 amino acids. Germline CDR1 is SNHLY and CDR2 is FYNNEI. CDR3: CALAPRKRAPLSYERYF. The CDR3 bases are TGTGCCTTAGCCCCCCGTAAGCGGGCGCCCCTCTCCTACGAGCGGTACTTC.

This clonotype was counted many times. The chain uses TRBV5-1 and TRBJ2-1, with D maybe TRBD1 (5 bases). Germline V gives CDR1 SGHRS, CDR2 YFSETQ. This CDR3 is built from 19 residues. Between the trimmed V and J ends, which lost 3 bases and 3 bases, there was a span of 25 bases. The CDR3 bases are TGCGCCAGCAGCTCGCGACCTAACAATCAGGGTGAGAGCTACAATGAGCAGTTCTTC. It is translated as CASSSRPNNQGESYNEQFF.

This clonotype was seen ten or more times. The CDR3 nucleotides read TGTGCCAGCAGCTTAGTTAGGGGGAGCAATCAGCCCCAGCATTTT. It is translated as CASSLVRGSNQPQHF. The rearrangement links TRBV7-2 to TRBJ1-5; D may be TRBD1 (6 bases). Trimming removed 1 base from V and 1 base from J, with 8 bases in between. The germline V gene has CDR1 SGHTA and CDR2 FQGNSA. The CDR3 sequence is 15 residues long.

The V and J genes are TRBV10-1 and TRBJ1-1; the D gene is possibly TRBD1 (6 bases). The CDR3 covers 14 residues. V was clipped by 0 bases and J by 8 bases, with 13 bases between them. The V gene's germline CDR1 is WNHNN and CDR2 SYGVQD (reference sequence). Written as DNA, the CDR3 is TGCGCCAGCAGTGAGTCGCCGGGACACCGGGAAGCTTTCTTT. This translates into CASSESPGHREAFF.